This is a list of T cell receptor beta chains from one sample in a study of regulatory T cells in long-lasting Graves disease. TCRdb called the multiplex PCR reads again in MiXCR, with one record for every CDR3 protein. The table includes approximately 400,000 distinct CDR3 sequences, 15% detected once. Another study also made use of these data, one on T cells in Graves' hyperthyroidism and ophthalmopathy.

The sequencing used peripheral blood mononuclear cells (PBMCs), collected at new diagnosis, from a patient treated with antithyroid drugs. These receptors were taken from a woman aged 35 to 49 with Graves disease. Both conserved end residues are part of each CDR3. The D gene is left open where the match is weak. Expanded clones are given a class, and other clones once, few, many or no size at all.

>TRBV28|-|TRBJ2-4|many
CASLTTGPNLAKNIQYF
TGTGCCAGCCTCACGACGGGACCGAACCTAGCCAAAAACATTCAGTACTTC
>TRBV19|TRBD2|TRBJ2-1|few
CASSWTRRNEQFF
TGTGCCAGTAGTTGGACTAGGAGGAATGAGCAGTTCTTC
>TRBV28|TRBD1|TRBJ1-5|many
CASSPRRGGYQPQHF
TGTGCCAGCAGTCCCCGACGAGGGGGCTATCAGCCCCAGCATTTT
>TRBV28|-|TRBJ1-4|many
CATSPGVWTNEKLFF
TGTGCCACTTCTCCAGGGGTTTGGACTAATGAAAAACTGTTTTTT
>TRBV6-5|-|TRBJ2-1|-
CASSYSPRVEQFF
TGTGCCAGCAGTTACTCTCCTAGGGTGGAGCAGTTCTTC
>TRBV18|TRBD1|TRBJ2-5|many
CASSTTTGEETQYF
TGTGCCAGCTCAACAACTACAGGGGAAGAGACCCAGTACTTC
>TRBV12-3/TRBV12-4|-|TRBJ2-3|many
CASTLRGGTDTQYF
TGTGCCAGCACCTTAAGGGGGGGCACAGATACGCAGTATTTT
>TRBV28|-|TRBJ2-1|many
CASLGVYNEQFF
TGTGCCAGCTTAGGCGTCTACAATGAGCAGTTCTTC
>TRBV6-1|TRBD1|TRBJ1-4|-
CASSVQGANEKLFF
TGTGCCAGCAGTGTACAGGGGGCTAATGAAAAACTGTTTTTT
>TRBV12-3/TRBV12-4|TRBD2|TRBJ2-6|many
CASSFFLAGGFRGANVLTF
TGTGCCAGCAGTTTTTTCCTAGCGGGAGGGTTTCGTGGGGCCAACGTCCTGACTTTC
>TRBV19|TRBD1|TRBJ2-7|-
CASSRGTATSGEQYF
TGTGCCAGTAGTAGAGGGACAGCTACCTCTGGTGAGCAGTACTTC
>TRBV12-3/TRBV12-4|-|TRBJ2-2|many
CASSPGVNTGELFF
TGTGCCAGCAGTCCGGGGGTGAACACCGGGGAGCTGTTTTTT
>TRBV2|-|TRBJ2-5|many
CASSRRDTQETQYF
TGTGCCAGCAGCCGGAGGGACACCCAAGAGACCCAGTACTTC
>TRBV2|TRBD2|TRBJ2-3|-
CASSETSGVSDTQYF
TGTGCCAGCAGTGAAACTAGCGGGGTCTCAGATACGCAGTATTTT
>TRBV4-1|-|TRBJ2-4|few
CASSQDGGFRDIQYF
TGCGCCAGCAGCCAAGACGGGGGATTCCGCGACATTCAGTACTTC
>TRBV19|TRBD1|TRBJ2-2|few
CASSSGQEGGELFF
TGTGCCAGTAGTTCGGGACAGGAGGGCGGGGAGCTGTTTTTT
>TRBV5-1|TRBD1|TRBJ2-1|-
CASSLGDRVWDNEQFF
TGCGCCAGCAGCCTGGGTGACAGGGTTTGGGACAATGAGCAGTTCTTC
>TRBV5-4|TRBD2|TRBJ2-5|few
CASSPSTSGSKETQYF
TGTGCCAGCAGCCCCTCGACTAGCGGGAGTAAAGAGACCCAGTACTTC
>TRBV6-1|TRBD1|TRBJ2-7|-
CASIFQTGSSYEQYF
TGTGCCAGCATCTTTCAGACAGGGTCGTCCTACGAGCAGTACTTC
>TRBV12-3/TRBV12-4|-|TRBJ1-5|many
CASSLIPLGSRNQPQHF
TGTGCCAGCAGTCTGATCCCCCTAGGCAGCCGTAATCAGCCCCAGCATTTT
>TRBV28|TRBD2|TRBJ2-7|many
CASSGRPYEQYF
TGTGCCAGCAGCGGGAGGCCCTACGAGCAGTACTTC
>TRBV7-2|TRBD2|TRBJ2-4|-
CASSSGGNIQYF
TGTGCCAGCAGCTCGGGGGGAAACATTCAGTACTTC
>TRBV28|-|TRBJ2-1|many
CASTLVGGDEQFF
TGTGCCAGCACCTTGGTGGGCGGGGATGAGCAGTTCTTC
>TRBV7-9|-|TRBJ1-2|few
CASSLGTGGGGYTF
TGTGCCAGCAGCTTAGGTACAGGCGGTGGGGGCTACACCTTC
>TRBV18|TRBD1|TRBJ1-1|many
CASSPRAPGQGANTEAFF
TGTGCCAGCTCACCACGAGCTCCGGGACAGGGGGCGAACACTGAAGCTTTCTTT
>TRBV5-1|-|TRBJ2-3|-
CASRAGTPSTDTQYF
TGCGCCAGCAGGGCCGGGACTCCAAGCACAGATACGCAGTATTTT
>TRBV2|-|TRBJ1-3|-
CASDGGLSGNTIYF
TGTGCCAGCGATGGGGGGCTCTCTGGAAACACCATATATTTT
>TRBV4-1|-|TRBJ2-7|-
CASSHSSNTGRDIEQYF
TGCGCCAGCAGCCACTCCTCTAACACAGGGCGGGATATCGAGCAGTACTTC
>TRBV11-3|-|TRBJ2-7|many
CASRNRGKGPYEQYF
TGTGCCAGCAGGAATCGGGGGAAAGGACCCTACGAGCAGTACTTC
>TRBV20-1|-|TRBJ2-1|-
CSAREPGPNYNEQFF
TGCAGTGCTAGAGAGCCGGGACCTAACTACAATGAGCAGTTCTTC
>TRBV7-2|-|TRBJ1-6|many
CASSSPRGSSNSPLHF
TGTGCCAGCAGCTCTCCCAGGGGCAGCTCGAATTCACCCCTCCACTTT
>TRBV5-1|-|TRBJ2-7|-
CASSDSRGKDEQYF
TGCGCCAGCAGCGACTCTAGGGGTAAAGACGAGCAGTACTTC
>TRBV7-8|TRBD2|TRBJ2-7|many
CASSLAGLAGDYEQYF
TGTGCCAGCAGCTTAGCTGGACTAGCGGGAGACTACGAGCAGTACTTC
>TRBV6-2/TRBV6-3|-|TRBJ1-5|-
CASSEIYPAANQPQHF
TGTGCCAGCAGTGAAATATATCCCGCGGCCAATCAGCCCCAGCATTTT
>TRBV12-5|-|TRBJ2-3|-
CASGLFSTDTQYF
TGTGCTAGTGGACTATTTAGCACAGATACGCAGTATTTT
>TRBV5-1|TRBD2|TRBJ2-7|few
CASSTATSGSYEQYF
TGCGCCAGCAGCACTGCTACTAGCGGGAGCTACGAGCAGTACTTC
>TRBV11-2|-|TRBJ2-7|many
CASSLFLQSSYEQYF
TGTGCCAGCAGCTTATTCCTCCAAAGCTCCTACGAGCAGTACTTC
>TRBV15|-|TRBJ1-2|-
CATSRDLSRAYGYTF
TGTGCCACCAGCAGAGATCTGTCCAGGGCATATGGCTACACCTTC
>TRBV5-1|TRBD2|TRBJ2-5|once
CASSLARGLAGERGETQYF
TGCGCCAGCAGCTTGGCGAGGGGACTAGCGGGAGAACGGGGTGAGACCCAGTACTTC
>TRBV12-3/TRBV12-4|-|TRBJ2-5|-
CASSYAGYEETQYF
TGTGCCAGCAGTTACGCGGGTTATGAAGAGACCCAGTACTTC
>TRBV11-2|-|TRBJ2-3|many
CASSPLILRGRHSTDTQYF
TGTGCCAGCAGCCCACTGATCCTTCGGGGGCGTCATAGCACAGATACGCAGTATTTT
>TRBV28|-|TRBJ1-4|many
CASRPGLSRGGLFF
TGTGCCAGCAGACCGGGACTCTCACGGGGGGGACTGTTTTTT
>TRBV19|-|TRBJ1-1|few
CASGRMNTEAFF
TGTGCTTCGGGACGGATGAACACTGAAGCTTTCTTT
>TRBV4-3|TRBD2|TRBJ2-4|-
CASSQEDRLSGDIQYF
TGCGCCAGCAGCCAGGAGGACCGTCTTAGCGGGGACATTCAGTACTTC
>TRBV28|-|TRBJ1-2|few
CASKLPTRGYGYTF
TGTGCCAGCAAACTACCGACTCGGGGCTATGGCTACACCTTC
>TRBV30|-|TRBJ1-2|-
CAWSDDRTQYGYTF
TGTGCCTGGAGTGACGACAGGACCCAGTATGGCTACACCTTC